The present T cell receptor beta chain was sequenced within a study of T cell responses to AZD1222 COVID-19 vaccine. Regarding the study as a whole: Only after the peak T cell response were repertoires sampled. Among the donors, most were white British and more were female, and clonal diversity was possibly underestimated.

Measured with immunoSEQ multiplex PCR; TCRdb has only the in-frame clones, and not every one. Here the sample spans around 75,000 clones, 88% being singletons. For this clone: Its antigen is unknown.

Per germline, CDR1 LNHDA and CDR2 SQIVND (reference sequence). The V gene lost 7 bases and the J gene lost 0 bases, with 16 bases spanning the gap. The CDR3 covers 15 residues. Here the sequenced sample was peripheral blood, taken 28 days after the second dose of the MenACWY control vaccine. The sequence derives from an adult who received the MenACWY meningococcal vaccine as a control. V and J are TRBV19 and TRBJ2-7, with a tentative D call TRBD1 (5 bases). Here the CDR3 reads CASTPRTPSSYEQYF. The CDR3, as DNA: TGTGCCAGTACCCCTCGGACACCGAGCTCCTACGAGCAGTACTTC.